These T cell receptor beta chains were read from a single sample in a study of T cell repertoires in cytomegalovirus infection. TCRdb called the reads again in MiXCR, with one record for every CDR3 protein. The sample yields 150,000 to 200,000 distinct CDR3 sequences, about 22% seen once. These TCRs are of unknown antigen specificity. Here the sequenced sample was CD8+ T cells from cultured PBMCs, taken from culture after CMV antigen stimulation. The receptor set was obtained from a human donor in good health (CMV status not recorded). Some clones in this sample may be carry-over from other donors' samples. The CDR3 runs from the conserved cysteine through the conserved F or W. Each record gives: clone size, V gene, CDR3 length, D gene, J gene, CDR3 DNA, CDR3 protein. D genes are given only for firm matches. Where a row states a size, it is once, few, many or the class of an expanded clone; other rows omit it.

clone size: NA; V gene: TRBV6-5; CDR3 length: 15; D gene: TRBD1; J gene: TRBJ1-1; CDR3 DNA: TGTGCCAGCAGTTACCGGACAGGGGGAAACACTGAAGCTTTCTTT; CDR3 protein: CASSYRTGGNTEAFF
clone size: NA; V gene: TRBV4-1; CDR3 length: 13; D gene: NA; J gene: TRBJ1-1; CDR3 DNA: TGCGCCAGCAGCCAAGATCCGTTGAGTGAAGCTTTCTTT; CDR3 protein: CASSQDPLSEAFF
clone size: NA; V gene: TRBV7-2; CDR3 length: 18; D gene: TRBD1; J gene: TRBJ1-1; CDR3 DNA: TGTGCCAGCAGCGTCTGGACAGGGAAGGGGGTGAGGAACGGTGAAGCTTTCTTT; CDR3 protein: CASSVWTGKGVRNGEAFF
clone size: NA; V gene: TRBV30; CDR3 length: 12; D gene: NA; J gene: TRBJ2-1; CDR3 DNA: TGTGCCTGGAGTGATTTACAGGTTGAGCAGTTCTTC; CDR3 protein: CAWSDLQVEQFF
clone size: NA; V gene: TRBV7-9; CDR3 length: 14; D gene: TRBD1; J gene: TRBJ2-7; CDR3 DNA: TGTGCCAGCAGCCACGACAGGGAAAGGTACGAGCAGTACTTC; CDR3 protein: CASSHDRERYEQYF
clone size: few; V gene: TRBV7-8; CDR3 length: 14; D gene: NA; J gene: TRBJ2-7; CDR3 DNA: TGTGCCAGCAGCTTCGGGGTTCTCTCCTACGAGCAGTACTTC; CDR3 protein: CASSFGVLSYEQYF
clone size: few; V gene: TRBV14; CDR3 length: 15; D gene: TRBD1; J gene: TRBJ2-7; CDR3 DNA: TGTGCCAGCAGCCAAGTTCGACAGGGCCCCTACGAGCAGTACTTC; CDR3 protein: CASSQVRQGPYEQYF
clone size: NA; V gene: TRBV7-9; CDR3 length: 14; D gene: NA; J gene: TRBJ2-7; CDR3 DNA: TGTGCCAGCACCCGAGGCAGATCGAGGGACGAGCAGTACTTC; CDR3 protein: CASTRGRSRDEQYF
clone size: NA; V gene: TRBV27; CDR3 length: 13; D gene: NA; J gene: TRBJ2-7; CDR3 DNA: TGTGCCAGCAGTGCACGTGCTTCCCACGAGCAGTACTTC; CDR3 protein: CASSARASHEQYF
clone size: few; V gene: TRBV20-1; CDR3 length: 13; D gene: TRBD2; J gene: TRBJ2-5; CDR3 DNA: TGCAGTCTCCGGGACTACCTTGTGGGGACCCAGTACTTC; CDR3 protein: CSLRDYLVGTQYF
clone size: NA; V gene: TRBV7-6; CDR3 length: 14; D gene: NA; J gene: TRBJ2-7; CDR3 DNA: TGTGCCAGCAGCTACTTAGCGGACTCCTACGAGCAGTACTTC; CDR3 protein: CASSYLADSYEQYF
clone size: many; V gene: TRBV7-9; CDR3 length: 15; D gene: TRBD2; J gene: TRBJ2-7; CDR3 DNA: TGTGCCAGCAGCTTACCACTAGCGGGGGTTAGCGAGCAGTACTTC; CDR3 protein: CASSLPLAGVSEQYF
clone size: NA; V gene: TRBV7-9; CDR3 length: 12; D gene: TRBD2; J gene: TRBJ2-3; CDR3 DNA: TGTGCCAGCAGCCTCAGCGGGAATACGCAGTATTTT; CDR3 protein: CASSLSGNTQYF
clone size: few; V gene: TRBV7-8; CDR3 length: 15; D gene: TRBD1; J gene: TRBJ2-1; CDR3 DNA: TGTGCCAGCAGCTTACCGGACAGGGTTTACAATGAGCAGTTCTTC; CDR3 protein: CASSLPDRVYNEQFF
clone size: NA; V gene: TRBV10-3; CDR3 length: 16; D gene: TRBD1; J gene: TRBJ2-7; CDR3 DNA: TGTGCCATCAGATCTACAGGGGAACTATTACCCCACGAGCAGTACTTC; CDR3 protein: CAIRSTGELLPHEQYF
clone size: NA; V gene: TRBV7-2; CDR3 length: 15; D gene: TRBD1; J gene: TRBJ2-7; CDR3 DNA: TGTGCCAGCAGCCGGGACAGTCTCCTGACCTACGAGCAGTACTTC; CDR3 protein: CASSRDSLLTYEQYF
clone size: NA; V gene: TRBV30; CDR3 length: 13; D gene: NA; J gene: TRBJ1-1; CDR3 DNA: TGTGCCCTGGAAGGGGTGGGGGTTTTCGAAGCTTTCTTT; CDR3 protein: CALEGVGVFEAFF
clone size: NA; V gene: TRBV2; CDR3 length: 17; D gene: TRBD2; J gene: TRBJ2-3; CDR3 DNA: TGTGCCAGCAGCCCCGGACTAGCGGGGGGGAGCACAGATACGCAGTATTTT; CDR3 protein: CASSPGLAGGSTDTQYF
clone size: NA; V gene: TRBV7-6; CDR3 length: 15; D gene: NA; J gene: TRBJ1-1; CDR3 DNA: TGTGCCAGCAGCTTAAAGACAGCCCGGAACACTGAAGCTTTCTTT; CDR3 protein: CASSLKTARNTEAFF
clone size: many; V gene: TRBV27; CDR3 length: 13; D gene: NA; J gene: TRBJ2-7; CDR3 DNA: TGTGCCAGCAGTTCCGGGAGAATCTACGAGCAGTACTTC; CDR3 protein: CASSSGRIYEQYF
clone size: few; V gene: TRBV10-3; CDR3 length: 16; D gene: TRBD1; J gene: TRBJ1-1; CDR3 DNA: TGTGCCATCAGTGTGACAGGGGGCAGTCCGAACACTGAAGCTTTCTTT; CDR3 protein: CAISVTGGSPNTEAFF
clone size: NA; V gene: TRBV6-6; CDR3 length: 15; D gene: NA; J gene: TRBJ1-4; CDR3 DNA: TGTGCCAGCAGTGAGGAGACCTTGGTTTGGGAAAAACTGTTTTTT; CDR3 protein: CASSEETLVWEKLFF
clone size: many; V gene: TRBV7-2; CDR3 length: 15; D gene: TRBD2; J gene: TRBJ2-1; CDR3 DNA: TGTGCCAGCAGCTTACTAGCGGGGGGGCCAAATGAGCAGTTCTTC; CDR3 protein: CASSLLAGGPNEQFF
clone size: NA; V gene: TRBV6-5; CDR3 length: 16; D gene: NA; J gene: TRBJ2-5; CDR3 DNA: TGTGACAGCAGTCCACCTGGGACGGTGGCCCGGGAGACCCAGTACTTC; CDR3 protein: CDSSPPGTVARETQYF
clone size: NA; V gene: TRBV7-6; CDR3 length: 15; D gene: NA; J gene: TRBJ2-1; CDR3 DNA: TGTGCCAGCAGCTTAGAAGGCCCCTCGGGCAATGAGCAGTTCTTC; CDR3 protein: CASSLEGPSGNEQFF
clone size: many; V gene: TRBV20-1; CDR3 length: 13; D gene: NA; J gene: TRBJ2-7; CDR3 DNA: TGCAGTGCTAGACCTCAGGAATTCTACGAGCAGTACTTC; CDR3 protein: CSARPQEFYEQYF
clone size: many; V gene: TRBV7-2; CDR3 length: 15; D gene: NA; J gene: TRBJ1-1; CDR3 DNA: TGTGCCAGCAGCTTAGCGCGGGGAGGGCGTGCTGAAGCTTTCTTT; CDR3 protein: CASSLARGGRAEAFF
clone size: many; V gene: TRBV7-2; CDR3 length: 16; D gene: NA; J gene: TRBJ1-1; CDR3 DNA: TGTGCCAGCAGCTTGAAACGAATGGGCCGGGGCACTGAAGCTTTCTTT; CDR3 protein: CASSLKRMGRGTEAFF
clone size: NA; V gene: TRBV6-2/TRBV6-3; CDR3 length: 16; D gene: NA; J gene: TRBJ1-1; CDR3 DNA: TGTGCCAGCAGTTACTCGAGGTCGGGGGCTGGCACTGAAGCTTTCTTT; CDR3 protein: CASSYSRSGAGTEAFF
clone size: NA; V gene: TRBV5-1; CDR3 length: 15; D gene: TRBD2; J gene: TRBJ2-5; CDR3 DNA: TGCGCCAGCAGCCCGGAAGCGGGGGGCCGAGAGACCCAGTACTTC; CDR3 protein: CASSPEAGGRETQYF
clone size: NA; V gene: TRBV6-5; CDR3 length: 15; D gene: TRBD2; J gene: TRBJ2-4; CDR3 DNA: TGTGCCCGCAGCCCGACTAGCGGGGGGGCGGACATTCAGTACTTC; CDR3 protein: CARSPTSGGADIQYF
clone size: NA; V gene: TRBV5-1; CDR3 length: 14; D gene: NA; J gene: TRBJ1-5; CDR3 DNA: TGCGCCAGCAGCTTGGATATATCTCATCAGCCCCAGCATTTT; CDR3 protein: CASSLDISHQPQHF
clone size: few; V gene: TRBV12-5; CDR3 length: 15; D gene: TRBD1; J gene: TRBJ1-5; CDR3 DNA: TGTGCTAGTGGTTTGGCGACAGGGAGATTGCAGCCCCAGCATTTT; CDR3 protein: CASGLATGRLQPQHF
clone size: few; V gene: TRBV6-6; CDR3 length: 12; D gene: NA; J gene: TRBJ1-2; CDR3 DNA: TGTGCCAGCAGTTCTGGAGGGGACGGCTACACCTTC; CDR3 protein: CASSSGGDGYTF
clone size: NA; V gene: TRBV6-2/TRBV6-3; CDR3 length: 12; D gene: NA; J gene: TRBJ2-1; CDR3 DNA: TGTGCCAGCAGCCTACAGAGCAATGAGCAGTTCTTC; CDR3 protein: CASSLQSNEQFF
clone size: many; V gene: TRBV7-2; CDR3 length: 21; D gene: NA; J gene: TRBJ2-7; CDR3 DNA: TGTGCCAGCAGCTTAGACGCTCAGGGAAATTCCCCCCGGGAGTCGGGCTACGAGCAGTACTTC; CDR3 protein: CASSLDAQGNSPRESGYEQYF
clone size: few; V gene: TRBV12-3/TRBV12-4; CDR3 length: 18; D gene: NA; J gene: TRBJ2-3; CDR3 DNA: TGTGCCAGCAGTTCAAACCGAGACAGCCCGAGGGGCACAGATACGCAGTATTTT; CDR3 protein: CASSSNRDSPRGTDTQYF
clone size: many; V gene: TRBV7-9; CDR3 length: 14; D gene: NA; J gene: TRBJ2-7; CDR3 DNA: TGTGCCAGCAGCCCCCAATGGGGGCTCTACGAGCAGTACTTC; CDR3 protein: CASSPQWGLYEQYF
clone size: few; V gene: TRBV12-3/TRBV12-4; CDR3 length: 15; D gene: NA; J gene: TRBJ2-1; CDR3 DNA: TGTGCCAGCAGTTTAACCCCTGGCGAGTACAATGAGCAGTTCTTC; CDR3 protein: CASSLTPGEYNEQFF
clone size: few; V gene: TRBV28; CDR3 length: 18; D gene: TRBD2; J gene: TRBJ2-2; CDR3 DNA: TGTGCCAGCAGTTTATCGTTTAGCGGGGGGCCGGGCACCGGGGAGCTGTTTTTT; CDR3 protein: CASSLSFSGGPGTGELFF
clone size: many; V gene: TRBV7-9; CDR3 length: 16; D gene: TRBD1; J gene: TRBJ2-2; CDR3 DNA: TGTGCCAGCAGCCCGGGACAGGGGATGAACACCGGGGAGCTGTTTTTT; CDR3 protein: CASSPGQGMNTGELFF
clone size: few; V gene: TRBV7-6; CDR3 length: 15; D gene: NA; J gene: TRBJ2-5; CDR3 DNA: TGTGCCAGCAGCTTAGCGGTAGGAGTCGGGGAGACCCAGTACTTC; CDR3 protein: CASSLAVGVGETQYF
clone size: NA; V gene: TRBV2; CDR3 length: 13; D gene: NA; J gene: TRBJ2-7; CDR3 DNA: TGTGCCAGCCTCCTCGGGCAGGGAGGCGAGCAGTACTTC; CDR3 protein: CASLLGQGGEQYF
clone size: NA; V gene: TRBV13; CDR3 length: 16; D gene: TRBD1; J gene: TRBJ2-7; CDR3 DNA: TGTGCCAGCAGCTTAGTGGGACAGGGGCACAGCATCGAGCAGTACTTC; CDR3 protein: CASSLVGQGHSIEQYF
clone size: NA; V gene: TRBV12-3/TRBV12-4; CDR3 length: 14; D gene: NA; J gene: TRBJ2-3; CDR3 DNA: TGTGCCAGCAGTTTAGGGCCGAAGGGAGATACGCAGTATTTT; CDR3 protein: CASSLGPKGDTQYF
clone size: NA; V gene: TRBV7-8; CDR3 length: 14; D gene: NA; J gene: TRBJ1-2; CDR3 DNA: TGTGCCAGCAGCCCGAGACAGCTTAACTATGGCTACACCTTC; CDR3 protein: CASSPRQLNYGYTF
clone size: NA; V gene: TRBV6-1; CDR3 length: 10; D gene: NA; J gene: TRBJ1-2; CDR3 DNA: TGTGCCAGCAGTGGCTATGGCTACACCTTC; CDR3 protein: CASSGYGYTF
clone size: NA; V gene: TRBV12-3/TRBV12-4; CDR3 length: 15; D gene: NA; J gene: TRBJ2-7; CDR3 DNA: TGTGCCAGCAGTTCGACCCGGGGCGCTGACTACGAGCAGTACTTC; CDR3 protein: CASSSTRGADYEQYF
clone size: few; V gene: TRBV27; CDR3 length: 18; D gene: TRBD1; J gene: TRBJ1-1; CDR3 DNA: TGTGCCAGCAGTTTATACGGGACAGGACCTTCTATGAACACTGAAGCTTTCTTT; CDR3 protein: CASSLYGTGPSMNTEAFF
clone size: NA; V gene: TRBV27; CDR3 length: 15; D gene: NA; J gene: TRBJ2-7; CDR3 DNA: TGTGCCAGCAGTCCCGGGGGTCCGTACGCCTACGAGCAGTACTTC; CDR3 protein: CASSPGGPYAYEQYF
clone size: NA; V gene: TRBV12-3/TRBV12-4; CDR3 length: 11; D gene: NA; J gene: TRBJ1-6; CDR3 DNA: TGTGCCAGCAGCATCGGGAACCCTCTCCACTTT; CDR3 protein: CASSIGNPLHF
clone size: NA; V gene: TRBV4-1; CDR3 length: 18; D gene: TRBD1; J gene: TRBJ2-5; CDR3 DNA: TGCGCCAGCAGCCAAGATCAGGGGGTGGACAGGCTTCGAGAGACCCAGTACTTC; CDR3 protein: CASSQDQGVDRLRETQYF
clone size: few; V gene: TRBV25-1; CDR3 length: 14; D gene: TRBD1; J gene: TRBJ2-1; CDR3 DNA: TGTGCCAGCAGTCTCGGGACAGGGAGGAATGAGCAGTTCTTC; CDR3 protein: CASSLGTGRNEQFF